This T cell receptor beta chain was identified during a study of regulatory dendritic cells for organ transplantation. As for the study in general: Regulatory dendritic cells were monocyte-derived, receiving vitamin D3 on days 0 and 4 and IL-10 on day 4. Broader study findings: Naive CD4+ and CD8+ repertoires were highly diverse; memory CD8+ was most oligoclonal. Memory CD8+ clonal expansion seemed more limited with regulatory than mature dendritic cells.

Measured with immunoSEQ multiplex PCR; TCRdb has only the in-frame clones, and not every one. This table has approximately 22,000 clones, approximately 85% appearing once. Turning to this clone: Antigen unknown.

The CDR3 loop spans 16 amino acids. The J segment lost 7 bases and the V segment lost 5 bases, leaving 16 bases of the junction unmatched. Germline lookup yields CDR1 MRHNA and CDR2 SNTAGT. Allogeneic regulatory or mature dendritic cells were co-cultured for roughly five days with CFSE-labeled sorted T cells at 1:10. CD4+ or CD8+ T cells were sorted as naive CD45RA+ or memory CD45RO+. The rearrangement uses TRBV6-4 and TRBJ1-2, with 7 bases lining up with TRBD1. The TCR sequence derives from a human donor in good health. Sequencing input: naive CD4+ T cells from blood cultured with regulatory dendritic cells. Subset of the sample: CD45RA+ naive T cells. Here the CDR3 DNA reads TGTGCCAGCAGTCCAACTCCCGACAGGGCTCTACGTGGCTACACCTTC. As protein: CASSPTPDRALRGYTF.